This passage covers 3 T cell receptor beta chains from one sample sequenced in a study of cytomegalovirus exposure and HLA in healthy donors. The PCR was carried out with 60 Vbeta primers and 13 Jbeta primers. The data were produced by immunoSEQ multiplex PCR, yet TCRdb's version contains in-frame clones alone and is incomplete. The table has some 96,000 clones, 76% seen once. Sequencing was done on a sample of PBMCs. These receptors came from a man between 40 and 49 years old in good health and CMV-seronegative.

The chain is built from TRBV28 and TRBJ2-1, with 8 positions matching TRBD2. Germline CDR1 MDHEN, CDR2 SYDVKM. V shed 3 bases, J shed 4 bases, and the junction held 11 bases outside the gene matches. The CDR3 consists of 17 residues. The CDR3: CASSFPPERGLYNEQFF. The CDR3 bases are TGTGCCAGCAGTTTCCCCCCCGAGCGGGGGCTATACAATGAGCAGTTCTTC.

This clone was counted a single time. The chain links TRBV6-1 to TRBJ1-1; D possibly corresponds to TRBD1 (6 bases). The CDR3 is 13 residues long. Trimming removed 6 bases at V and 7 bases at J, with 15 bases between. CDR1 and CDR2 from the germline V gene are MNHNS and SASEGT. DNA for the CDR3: TGTGCCAGCAGCAGAGAAGGACAGAGTGAAGCTTTCTTT. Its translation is CASSREGQSEAFF.

The CDR3, as DNA: TGTGCCAGCAGCATCCCGGGAGAGGCAAAATCGGGTGGGGCCAACGTCCTGACTTTC. Protein sequence: CASSIPGEAKSGGANVLTF. The chain joins TRBV5-8 to TRBJ2-6; weak D call: TRBD2 (6 bases). Trimming pared 4 bases from V and 3 bases from J, leaving 23 bases between. The CDR3 has 19 amino acids. Germline V gives CDR1 SGHTS, CDR2 YDEGEE.